This is a list of T cell receptor beta chains from one sample in a study of cytomegalovirus exposure and HLA in healthy donors. Clones were sequenced by immunoSEQ multiplex PCR, and TCRdb holds only the in-frame ones, with some missing. The sample holds roughly 180,000 clones, 60% to 85% seen once. Sequencing used PBMCs. Receptors were obtained from a female donor in good health and CMV-seronegative. The CDR3 runs from the conserved cysteine through the conserved F or W. The order of the fields is D gene, V gene, clone size, J gene, CDR3 protein, CDR3 DNA. A D gene is named only where the DNA matches it firmly. Rows give clone size only sometimes, using once, few, many, or a class for an expanded clone.

>NA|TRBV7-8|few|TRBJ1-2
CASSLDRVGYTF
TGTGCCAGCAGCTTAGACAGGGTTGGCTACACCTTC
>NA|TRBV7-3|NA|TRBJ2-3
CASSLGGTTDTQYF
TGTGCCAGCAGCTTAGGCGGGACCACAGATACGCAGTATTTT
>NA|TRBV28|NA|TRBJ2-1
CASTGGGSQNEQFF
TGTGCCAGCACGGGGGGCGGGAGTCAGAATGAGCAGTTCTTC
>NA|TRBV11-1|NA|TRBJ2-1
CASSKNPSGGREQFF
TGTGCCAGCAGCAAGAACCCTTCAGGAGGCAGAGAGCAGTTCTTC
>TRBD1|TRBV18|NA|TRBJ2-5
CASSTGTGAFQETQYF
TGTGCCAGCTCAACCGGGACAGGGGCATTCCAAGAGACCCAGTACTTC
>NA|TRBV5-6|NA|TRBJ1-4
CASSTHSITNEKLFF
TGTGCCAGCAGCACACACAGTATAACTAATGAAAAACTGTTTTTT
>NA|TRBV10-2|NA|TRBJ1-1
CASSESGAVNTEAFF
TGCGCCAGCAGTGAGTCGGGGGCGGTGAACACTGAAGCTTTCTTT
>TRBD1|TRBV27|NA|TRBJ2-7
CASSLTGGNYEQYF
TGTGCCAGCAGTTTGACAGGGGGTAACTACGAGCAGTACTTC
>NA|TRBV30|NA|TRBJ2-2
CAWRVRGNTGELFF
TGTGCCTGGAGAGTGCGGGGGAACACCGGGGAGCTGTTTTTT
>TRBD2|TRBV5-1|NA|TRBJ2-2
CASTGTTYTGELFF
TGCGCCAGCACCGGGACTACCTACACCGGGGAGCTGTTTTTT
>TRBD1|TRBV6-5|NA|TRBJ1-1
CASRTRGVVTEAFF
TGTGCCAGCAGAACCAGGGGGGTCGTCACTGAAGCTTTCTTT
>NA|TRBV28|few|TRBJ2-3
CASSLSINTQYF
TGTGCCAGCAGTTTAAGCATAAATACGCAGTATTTT
>NA|TRBV30|NA|TRBJ1-4
CAWSVSGEKLFF
TGTGCCTGGAGTGTTTCGGGTGAAAAACTGTTTTTT
>NA|TRBV6-1|NA|TRBJ1-2
CASSRQVAMADYTF
TGTGCCAGCAGTCGACAGGTGGCAATGGCTGACTACACCTTC
>TRBD2|TRBV18|NA|TRBJ2-3
CASSPSSGTAGDTQYF
TGTGCCAGCTCACCATCCAGCGGGACGGCGGGAGATACGCAGTATTTT